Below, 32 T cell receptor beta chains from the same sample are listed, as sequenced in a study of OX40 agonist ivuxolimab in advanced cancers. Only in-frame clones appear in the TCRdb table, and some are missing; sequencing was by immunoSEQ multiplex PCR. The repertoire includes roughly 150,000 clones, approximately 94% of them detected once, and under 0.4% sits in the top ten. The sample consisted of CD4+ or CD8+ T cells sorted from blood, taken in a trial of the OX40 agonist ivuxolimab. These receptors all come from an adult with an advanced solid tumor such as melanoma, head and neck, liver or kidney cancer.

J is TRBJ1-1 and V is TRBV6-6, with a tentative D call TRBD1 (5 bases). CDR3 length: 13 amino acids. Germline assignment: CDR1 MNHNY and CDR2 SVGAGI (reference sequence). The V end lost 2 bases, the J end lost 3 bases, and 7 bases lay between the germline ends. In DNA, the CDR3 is TGTGCCAGCAGTTACGGGGGAGACACTGAAGCTTTCTTT. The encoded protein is CASSYGGDTEAFF.

The CDR3 sequence: CATSPGPAPNEKLFF. The CDR3 nucleotides read TGTGCCACCAGCCCAGGGCCGGCCCCTAATGAAAAACTGTTTTTT. This chain uses TRBV15 with TRBJ1-4; perhaps TRBD1 as D (5 bases). CDR3 length: 15 amino acids. Trimming left V 5 bases short and J 3 bases short, with 13 bases between. CDR1 and CDR2 from the germline V gene are LNHNV and YYDKDF (reference sequence).

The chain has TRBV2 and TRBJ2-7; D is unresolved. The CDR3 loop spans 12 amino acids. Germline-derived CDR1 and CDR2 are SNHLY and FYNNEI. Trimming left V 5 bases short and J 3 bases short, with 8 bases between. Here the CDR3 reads CASSSSFYEQYF. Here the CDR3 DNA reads TGTGCCAGCAGTTCTTCTTTCTACGAGCAGTACTTC.

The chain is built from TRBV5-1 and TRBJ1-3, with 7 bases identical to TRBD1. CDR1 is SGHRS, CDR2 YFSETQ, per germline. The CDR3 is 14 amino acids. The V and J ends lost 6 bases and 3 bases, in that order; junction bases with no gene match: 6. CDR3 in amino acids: CASTPTGSGNTIYF. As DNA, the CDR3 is TGCGCCAGCACCCCGACAGGGAGTGGAAACACCATATATTTT.

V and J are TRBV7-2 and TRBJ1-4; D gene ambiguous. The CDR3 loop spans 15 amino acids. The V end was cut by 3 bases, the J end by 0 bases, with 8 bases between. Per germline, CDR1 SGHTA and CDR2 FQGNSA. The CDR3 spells CASSLIASTNEKLFF. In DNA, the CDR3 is TGTGCCAGCAGCTTGATCGCTTCAACTAATGAAAAACTGTTTTTT. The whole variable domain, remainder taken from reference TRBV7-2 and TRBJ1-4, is GAGVSQSPSNKVTEKGKDVELRCDPISGHTALYWYRQSLGQGLEFLIYFQGNSAPDKSGLPSDRFSAERTGGSVSTLTIQRTQQEDSAVYLCASSLIASTNEKLFFGSGTQLSVL.

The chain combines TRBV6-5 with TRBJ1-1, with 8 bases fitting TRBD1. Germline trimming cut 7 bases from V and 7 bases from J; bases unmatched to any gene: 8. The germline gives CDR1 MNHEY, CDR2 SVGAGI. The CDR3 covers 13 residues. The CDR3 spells CASIRTGRFEAFF. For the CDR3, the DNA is TGTGCCAGCATTAGGACAGGGAGGTTTGAAGCTTTCTTT.

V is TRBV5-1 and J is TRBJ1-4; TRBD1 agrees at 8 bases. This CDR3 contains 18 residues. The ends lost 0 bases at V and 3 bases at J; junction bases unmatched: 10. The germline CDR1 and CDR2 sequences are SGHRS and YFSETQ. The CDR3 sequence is CASSLVAQGAGSNEKLFF. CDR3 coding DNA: TGCGCCAGCAGCTTGGTTGCCCAGGGGGCAGGGTCTAATGAAAAACTGTTTTTT.

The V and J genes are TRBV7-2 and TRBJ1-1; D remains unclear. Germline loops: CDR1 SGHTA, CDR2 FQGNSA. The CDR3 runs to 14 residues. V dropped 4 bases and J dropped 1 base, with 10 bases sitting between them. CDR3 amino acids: CASSSGPKNTEAFF. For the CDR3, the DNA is TGTGCCAGCAGCTCCGGTCCTAAGAACACTGAAGCTTTCTTT.

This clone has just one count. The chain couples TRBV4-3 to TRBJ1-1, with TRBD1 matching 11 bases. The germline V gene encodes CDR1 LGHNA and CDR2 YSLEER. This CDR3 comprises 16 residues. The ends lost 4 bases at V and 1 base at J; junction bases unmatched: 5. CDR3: CASSRDGTGGNTEAFF. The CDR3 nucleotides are TGCGCCAGCAGCCGAGATGGGACAGGGGGGAACACTGAAGCTTTCTTT.

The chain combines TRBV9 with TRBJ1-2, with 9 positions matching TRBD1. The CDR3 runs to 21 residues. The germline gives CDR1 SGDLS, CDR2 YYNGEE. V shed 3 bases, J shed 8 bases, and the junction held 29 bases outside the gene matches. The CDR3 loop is CASSAPGFRRGGQGLGDGYTF. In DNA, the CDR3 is TGTGCCAGCAGCGCCCCAGGATTTCGTCGGGGGGGACAGGGCCTCGGGGACGGCTACACCTTC.

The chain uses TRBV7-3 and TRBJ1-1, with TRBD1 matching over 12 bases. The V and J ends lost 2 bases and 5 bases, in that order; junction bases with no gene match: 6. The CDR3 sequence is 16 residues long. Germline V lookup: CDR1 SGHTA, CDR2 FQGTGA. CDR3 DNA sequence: TGTGCCAGCAGCTTAGCGGGACAGGGGGCCGGGACTGAAGCTTTCTTT. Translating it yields CASSLAGQGAGTEAFF.

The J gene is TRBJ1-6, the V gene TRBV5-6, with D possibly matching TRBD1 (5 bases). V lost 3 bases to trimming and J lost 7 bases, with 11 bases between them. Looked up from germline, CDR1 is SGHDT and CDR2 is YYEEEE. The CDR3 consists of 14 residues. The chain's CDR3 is CASSSGRTNSPLHF. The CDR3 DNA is TGTGCCAGCAGCTCCGGACGGACAAATTCACCCCTCCACTTT.

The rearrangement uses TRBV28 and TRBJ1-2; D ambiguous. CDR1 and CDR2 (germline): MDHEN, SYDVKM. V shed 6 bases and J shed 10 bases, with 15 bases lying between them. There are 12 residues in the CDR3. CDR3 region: CASSRALGDYTF. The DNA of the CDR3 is TGTGCCAGCAGCCGGGCCCTGGGCGACTACACCTTC.

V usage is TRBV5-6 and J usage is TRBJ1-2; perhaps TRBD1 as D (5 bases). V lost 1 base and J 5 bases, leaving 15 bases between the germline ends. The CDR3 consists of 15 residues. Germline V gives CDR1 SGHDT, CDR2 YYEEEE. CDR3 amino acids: CASSLRQGRGYGYTF. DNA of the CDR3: TGTGCCAGCAGCTTGCGGCAGGGTAGAGGGTATGGCTACACCTTC.

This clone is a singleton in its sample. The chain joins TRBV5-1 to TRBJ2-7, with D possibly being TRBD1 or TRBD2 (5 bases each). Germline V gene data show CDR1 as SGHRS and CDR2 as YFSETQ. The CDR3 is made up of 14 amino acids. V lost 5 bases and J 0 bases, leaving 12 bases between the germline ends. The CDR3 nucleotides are TGCGCCAGCAGTTGGGACGGCGGCTCCTACGAGCAGTACTTC. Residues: CASSWDGGSYEQYF. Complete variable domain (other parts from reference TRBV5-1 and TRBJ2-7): KAGVTQTPRYLIKTRGQQVTLSCSPISGHRSVSWYQQTPGQGLQFLFEYFSETQRNKGNFPGRFSGRQFSNSRSEMNVSTLELGDSALYLCASSWDGGSYEQYFGPGTRLTVT.

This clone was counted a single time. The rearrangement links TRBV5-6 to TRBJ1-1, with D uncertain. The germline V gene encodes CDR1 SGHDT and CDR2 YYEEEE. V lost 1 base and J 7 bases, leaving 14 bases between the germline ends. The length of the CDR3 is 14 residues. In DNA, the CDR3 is TGTGCCAGCAGCTTGTGGAGGGCGGCGGGTGAAGCTTTCTTT. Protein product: CASSLWRAAGEAFF.

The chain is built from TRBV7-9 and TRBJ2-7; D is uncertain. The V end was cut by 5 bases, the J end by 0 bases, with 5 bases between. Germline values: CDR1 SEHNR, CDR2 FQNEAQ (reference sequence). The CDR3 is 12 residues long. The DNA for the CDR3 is TGTGCCAGCAGCAGGGTCTCCTACGAGCAGTACTTC. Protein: CASSRVSYEQYF.

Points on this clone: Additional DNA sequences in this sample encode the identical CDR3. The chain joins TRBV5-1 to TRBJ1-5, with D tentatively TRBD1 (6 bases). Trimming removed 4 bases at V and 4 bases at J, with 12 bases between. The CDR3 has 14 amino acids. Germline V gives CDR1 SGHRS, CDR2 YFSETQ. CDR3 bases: TGCGCCAGCAGCCCTGGACAGATTAATCAGCCCCAGCATTTT. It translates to CASSPGQINQPQHF. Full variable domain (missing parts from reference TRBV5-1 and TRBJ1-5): KAGVTQTPRYLIKTRGQQVTLSCSPISGHRSVSWYQQTPGQGLQFLFEYFSETQRNKGNFPGRFSGRQFSNSRSEMNVSTLELGDSALYLCASSPGQINQPQHFGDGTRLSIL.

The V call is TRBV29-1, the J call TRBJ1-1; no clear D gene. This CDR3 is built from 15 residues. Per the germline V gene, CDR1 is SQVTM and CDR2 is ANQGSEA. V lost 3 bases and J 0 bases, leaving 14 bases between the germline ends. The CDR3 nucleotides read TGCAGCGTTGATATTCTTGGCGGCGTGAACACTGAAGCTTTCTTT. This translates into CSVDILGGVNTEAFF.

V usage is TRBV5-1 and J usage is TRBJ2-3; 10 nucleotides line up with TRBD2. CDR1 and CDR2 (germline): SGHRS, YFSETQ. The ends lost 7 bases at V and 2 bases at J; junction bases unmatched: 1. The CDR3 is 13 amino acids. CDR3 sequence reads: CASGTSDTDTQYF. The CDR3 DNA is TGCGCCAGCGGGACTAGCGACACAGATACGCAGTATTTT. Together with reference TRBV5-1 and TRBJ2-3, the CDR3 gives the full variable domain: KAGVTQTPRYLIKTRGQQVTLSCSPISGHRSVSWYQQTPGQGLQFLFEYFSETQRNKGNFPGRFSGRQFSNSRSEMNVSTLELGDSALYLCASGTSDTDTQYFGPGTRLTVL.

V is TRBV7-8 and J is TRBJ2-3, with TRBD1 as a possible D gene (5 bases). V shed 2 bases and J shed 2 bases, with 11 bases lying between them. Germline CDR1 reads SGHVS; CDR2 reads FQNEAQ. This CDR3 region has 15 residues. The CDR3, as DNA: TGTGCCAGCAGCTTACAGGGCGGTACCACAGATACGCAGTATTTT. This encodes CASSLQGGTTDTQYF.

CDR3 DNA: TGTGCCAGCAGTACCGGCAGTTACGAGCAGTACTTC. Its translation: CASSTGSYEQYF. V gene TRBV28 combines with J gene TRBJ2-7; D gene unclear. This CDR3 is 12 amino acids long. Germline-derived CDR1 and CDR2 are MDHEN and SYDVKM. Trimming cost V 5 bases and J 4 bases, with 9 bases left between them.

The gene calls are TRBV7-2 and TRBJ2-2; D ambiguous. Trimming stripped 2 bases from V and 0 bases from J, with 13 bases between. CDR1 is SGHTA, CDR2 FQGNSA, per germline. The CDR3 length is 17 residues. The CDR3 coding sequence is TGTGCCAGCAGCTTATCAAAACTGGCCGCGAACACCGGGGAGCTGTTTTTT. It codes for CASSLSKLAANTGELFF.

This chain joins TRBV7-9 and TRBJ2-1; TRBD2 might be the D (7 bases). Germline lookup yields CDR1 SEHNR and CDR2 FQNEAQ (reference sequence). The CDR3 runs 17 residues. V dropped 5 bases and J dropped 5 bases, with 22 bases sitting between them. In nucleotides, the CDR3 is TGTGCCAGCAGCCCAAACCGGGGGCGGGGGAGTAACAATGAGCAGTTCTTC. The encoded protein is CASSPNRGRGSNNEQFF.

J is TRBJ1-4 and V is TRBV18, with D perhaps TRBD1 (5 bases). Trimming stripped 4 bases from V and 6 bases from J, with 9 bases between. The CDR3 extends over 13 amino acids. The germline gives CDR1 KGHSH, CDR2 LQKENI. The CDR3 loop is CASSRGTDEKLFF. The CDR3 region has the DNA TGTGCCAGCTCACGGGGGACGGATGAAAAACTGTTTTTT.

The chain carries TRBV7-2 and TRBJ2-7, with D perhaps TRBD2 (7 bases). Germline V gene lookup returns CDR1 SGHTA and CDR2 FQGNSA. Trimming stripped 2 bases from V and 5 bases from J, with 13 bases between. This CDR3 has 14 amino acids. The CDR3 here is CASSLRGGDNEQYF. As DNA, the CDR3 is TGTGCCAGCAGCTTAAGAGGGGGGGATAACGAGCAGTACTTC.

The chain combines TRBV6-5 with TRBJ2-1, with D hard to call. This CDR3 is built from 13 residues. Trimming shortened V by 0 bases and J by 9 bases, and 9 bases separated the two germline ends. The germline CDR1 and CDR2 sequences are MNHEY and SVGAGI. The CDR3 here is CASSYSRRSEQFF. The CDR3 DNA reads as TGTGCCAGCAGTTACTCTCGGCGATCTGAGCAGTTCTTC.

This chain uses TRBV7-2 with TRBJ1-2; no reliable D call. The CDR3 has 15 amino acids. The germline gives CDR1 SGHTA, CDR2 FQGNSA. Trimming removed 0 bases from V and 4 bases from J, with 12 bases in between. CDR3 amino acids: CASSLALQEGYGYTF. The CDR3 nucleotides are TGTGCCAGCAGCTTAGCGCTGCAGGAGGGCTATGGCTACACCTTC.

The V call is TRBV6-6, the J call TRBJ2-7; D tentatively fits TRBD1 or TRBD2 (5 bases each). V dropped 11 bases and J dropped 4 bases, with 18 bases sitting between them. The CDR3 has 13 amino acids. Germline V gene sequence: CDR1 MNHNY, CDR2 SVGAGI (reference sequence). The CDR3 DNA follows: TGTGCCTCCTCGGGGCCAAACGGGTACGAGCAGTACTTC. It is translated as CASSGPNGYEQYF.

The CDR3 DNA is TGTGCCAGCAGGGCCGGGACTAGCGGGAGCTCCTACGAGCAGTACTTC. This gives the protein CASRAGTSGSSYEQYF. The chain joins TRBV27 to TRBJ2-7; TRBD2 matches at 14 bases. The CDR3 totals 16 residues. Germline V gives CDR1 MNHEY, CDR2 SMNVEV (reference sequence). The trim removed 6 bases at V and 0 bases at J, leaving 4 bases unmatched.

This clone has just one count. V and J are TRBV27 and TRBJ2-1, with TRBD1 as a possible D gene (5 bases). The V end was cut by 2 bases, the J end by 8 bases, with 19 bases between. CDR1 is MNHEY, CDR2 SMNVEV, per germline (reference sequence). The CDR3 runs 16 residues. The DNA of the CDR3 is TGTGCCAGCAGTTTAGGGGTCGCCAGGGCGTACGATGAGCAGTTCTTC. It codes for CASSLGVARAYDEQFF.

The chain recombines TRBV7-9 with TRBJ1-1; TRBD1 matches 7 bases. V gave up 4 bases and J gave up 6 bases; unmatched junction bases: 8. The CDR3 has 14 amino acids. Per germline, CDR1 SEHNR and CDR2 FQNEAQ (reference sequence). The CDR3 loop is CASSYYRGRAEAFF. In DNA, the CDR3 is TGTGCCAGCAGCTACTACAGGGGCAGGGCTGAAGCTTTCTTT.